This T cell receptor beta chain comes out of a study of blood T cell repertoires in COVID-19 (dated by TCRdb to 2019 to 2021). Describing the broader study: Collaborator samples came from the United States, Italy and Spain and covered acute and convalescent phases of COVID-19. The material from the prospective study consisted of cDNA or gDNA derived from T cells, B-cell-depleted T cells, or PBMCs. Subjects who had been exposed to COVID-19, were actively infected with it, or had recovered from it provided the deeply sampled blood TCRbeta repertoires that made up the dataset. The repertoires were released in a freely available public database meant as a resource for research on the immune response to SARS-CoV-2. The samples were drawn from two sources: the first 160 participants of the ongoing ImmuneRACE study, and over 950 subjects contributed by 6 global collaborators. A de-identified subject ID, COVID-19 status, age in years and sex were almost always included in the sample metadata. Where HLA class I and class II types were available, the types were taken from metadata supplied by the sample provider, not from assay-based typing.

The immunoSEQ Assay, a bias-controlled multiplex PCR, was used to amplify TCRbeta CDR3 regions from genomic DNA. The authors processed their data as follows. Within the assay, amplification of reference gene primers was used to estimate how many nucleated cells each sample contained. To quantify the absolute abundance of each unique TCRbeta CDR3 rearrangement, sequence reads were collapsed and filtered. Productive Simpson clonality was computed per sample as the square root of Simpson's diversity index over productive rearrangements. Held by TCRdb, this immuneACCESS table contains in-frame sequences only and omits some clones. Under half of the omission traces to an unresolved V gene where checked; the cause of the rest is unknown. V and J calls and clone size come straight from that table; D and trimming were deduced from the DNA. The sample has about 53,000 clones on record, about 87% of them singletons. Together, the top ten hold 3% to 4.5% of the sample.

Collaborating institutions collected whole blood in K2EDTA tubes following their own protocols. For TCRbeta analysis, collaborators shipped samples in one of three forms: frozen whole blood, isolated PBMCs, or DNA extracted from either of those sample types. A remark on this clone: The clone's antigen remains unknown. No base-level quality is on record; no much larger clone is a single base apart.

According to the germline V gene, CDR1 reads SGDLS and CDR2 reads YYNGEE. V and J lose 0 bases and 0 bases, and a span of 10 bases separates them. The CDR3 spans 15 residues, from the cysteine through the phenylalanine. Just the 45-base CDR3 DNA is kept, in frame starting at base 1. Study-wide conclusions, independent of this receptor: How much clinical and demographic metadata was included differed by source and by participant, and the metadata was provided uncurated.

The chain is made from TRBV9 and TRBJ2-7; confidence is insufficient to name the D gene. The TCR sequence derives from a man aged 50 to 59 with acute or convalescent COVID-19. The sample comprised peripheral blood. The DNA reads TGTGCCAGCAGCGTAGGTGAGGCCCCCTCCTACGAGCAGTACTTC. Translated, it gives CASSVGEAPSYEQYF.